The clone carrying this TCR beta chain was detected many times. The germline V gene encodes CDR1 MDHEN and CDR2 SYDVKM. CDR3 length: 13 residues. Trimming left V 1 base short and J 9 bases short, with 10 bases between. The authors built TCR beta libraries using iRepertoire HTBI primers and Arm-PCR of CDR3 regions. The authors' processing: Looking across samples, the authors found approximately 60 TRBV and 13 to 15 TRBJ segments. TCRdb reanalysed the multiplex PCR reads using MiXCR and keeps one entry per CDR3 protein. It is TCRdb's table, rather than the study itself, that gives the V and J calls and clone size. The repertoire includes 520,000 or so distinct CDR3 sequences, around 12% of them detected once, and almost 9% sits in the top ten. The data were taken from a study of regulatory T cells in long-lasting Graves disease. The time point denotes: newly diagnosed GD, antithyroid drugs for less than 3 months. The TCR library was made from RNA that had been extracted from PBMCs in TRIzol.

These data were also filed under a second study, of T cells in Graves' hyperthyroidism and ophthalmopathy. This second study says: Diagnoses used clinical symptoms, serum thyroxine and TRAb, thyroid ultrasound and orbital computed tomography. HTBI primers were used for first-round RT-PCR of the TCR CDR3.

The chain has TRBV28 and TRBJ2-4; D remains ambiguous. The sample here was peripheral blood mononuclear cells (PBMCs), taken at new diagnosis, from a patient treated with antithyroid drugs. The source is a woman under 40 with Graves disease. The CDR3 DNA reads as TGTGCCAGCAGTTTATCGGCTAGGACCATTCAGTACTTC. It codes for CASSLSARTIQYF.